Sequencing of this T cell receptor (beta chain) was carried out in a study of cytomegalovirus exposure and HLA in healthy donors. The germline V gene encodes CDR1 SGHRS and CDR2 YFSETQ. V trimming: 4 bases; J trimming: 3 bases; junction bases outside the gene matches: 7. CDR3 length: 15 residues. Notes on the study in general: A prior analysis recorded that most TCR beta V segments were productive about 87% or about 30% of the time. TCR beta chain V- and J-gene trimming was linked, in a later analysis, to a missense variant in DCLRE1C.

13 Jbeta primers and 60 Vbeta primers were used for the PCR. Libraries were prepared by immunoSEQ multiplex PCR; TCRdb keeps only in-frame clonotypes and omits some of them. In the table there are about 200,000 clones, 86% of which are singletons. To note about this clone: What it recognizes is unknown.

The TCR comes from a woman under 40 in good health and CMV-seronegative. The J gene is TRBJ2-7, the V gene TRBV5-1; 10 nucleotides line up with TRBD1. The sequenced sample was PBMCs. The CDR3 region has the DNA TGCGCCAGCAGCCTTGCGGGACAGGGGTACTACGAGCAGTACTTC. Protein: CASSLAGQGYYEQYF.